The 32 T cell receptor beta chains in this list originate from one sample, sequenced in a study of T cells after yellow fever vaccination (dated by TCRdb to about 2019). The library was built by means of 5' RACE. TCRdb names Illumina HiSeq 2500 as the instrument used. The public reads were reprocessed in TCRdb via fastp at Q25 and MiXCR, keeping in-frame beta chains. Rows matching on CDR3 protein sequence are summarized as one entry with the most common DNA and genes. Here the sample has roughly 330,000 distinct CDR3 sequences; 6.8% occur a single time. The biggest ten clones account for 15% to 20% of the sample. The sample's treatment or condition label is to be understood as: live attenuated yellow fever vaccine strain. This material consisted of PBMCs, taken about 41 days after the first yellow fever vaccination. These receptor sequences come from a man younger than 30 who received the YFV17D yellow fever vaccine.

This clonotype occurred a few times. This chain connects TRBV6-1 to TRBJ1-5; TRBD1 agrees at 10 bases. Looked up from germline, CDR1 is MNHNS and CDR2 is SASEGT. Losses at the gene ends were 5 bases for V and 4 bases for J; bases not matched to a gene: 5. CDR3 length: 15 amino acids. CDR3 bases: TGTGCCAGCAGTCCTGAGGACAGGGGGAATCAGCCCCAGCATTTT. This sequence encodes CASSPEDRGNQPQHF.

This clonotype appeared many times. The V call is TRBV3-1, the J call TRBJ2-1, with D possibly matching TRBD1 (6 bases). Germline V gives CDR1 LGHDT, CDR2 YNNKEL (reference sequence). Trimming shortened V by 1 base and J by 7 bases, and 11 bases separated the two germline ends. This CDR3 comprises 14 residues. The CDR3 sequence is CASSQAGDGNEQFF. As DNA, the CDR3 is TGTGCCAGCAGCCAAGCAGGGGATGGAAATGAGCAGTTCTTC.

The chain joins TRBV7-9 to TRBJ1-1, with TRBD1 as a possible D gene (5 bases). Trimming pared 6 bases from V and 0 bases from J, leaving 20 bases between. CDR1 is SEHNR and CDR2 is FQNEAQ in the germline V gene (reference sequence). This CDR3 has 17 residues. The DNA of the CDR3 is TGTGCCAGCAGGCCTAGTGTTTTCGGGGCGATGAACACTGAAGCTTTCTTT. It codes for CASRPSVFGAMNTEAFF. Full variable domain (rest looked up from reference TRBV7-9 and TRBJ1-1): DTGVSQNPRHKITKRGQNVTFRCDPISEHNRLYWYRQTLGQGPEFLTYFQNEAQLEKSRLLSDRFSAERPKGSFSTLEIQRTEQGDSAMYLCASRPSVFGAMNTEAFFGQGTRLTVV.

This clonotype was found a few times. This chain joins TRBV19 and TRBJ2-5; the match to TRBD2 covers 7 bases. After removal of 5 bases from V and 10 bases from J, the junction contained 13 bases not matched to a gene. The CDR3 contains 14 residues. Germline CDR1 is LNHDA and CDR2 is SQIVND (reference sequence). The CDR3 nucleotides read TGTGCCAGTAGTCATCGTGCGGGGGATCTCTTCCAGTACTTC. Translated: CASSHRAGDLFQYF.

This clonotype was picked up many times. The chain is built from TRBV28 and TRBJ2-5; a weak D match, TRBD1 (7 bases). Trimming took off 3 bases at V and 3 bases at J, with 14 bases between the two ends. The CDR3 spans 15 residues. The germline CDR1 and CDR2 sequences are MDHEN and SYDVKM. In DNA, the CDR3 is TGTGCCAGCAGTTTTGATCAGGGGGGAGAAGAGACCCAGTACTTC. It specifies CASSFDQGGEETQYF.

The rearrangement links TRBV7-2 to TRBJ2-1; D unclear. The V end lost 8 bases, the J end lost 3 bases, and 5 bases lay between the germline ends. The V gene's germline CDR1 is SGHTA and CDR2 FQGNSA. CDR3 length equals 11 residues. The CDR3 loop reads CASEVYNEQFF. For the CDR3, the DNA is TGTGCCAGCGAGGTCTACAATGAGCAGTTCTTC.

V usage is TRBV18 and J usage is TRBJ1-5; 10 bases fit TRBD1. Looked up from germline, CDR1 is KGHSH and CDR2 is LQKENI. Trimming took 6 bases from V and 7 from J; bases not matched to a gene: 6. This CDR3 has 14 amino acids. The CDR3 sequence: CASSETGGWQPQHF. The CDR3 region has the DNA TGTGCCAGCTCCGAGACAGGGGGCTGGCAGCCCCAGCATTTT.

V gene TRBV20-1 combines with J gene TRBJ1-2; the D is unclear. From germline, CDR1 is DFQATT and CDR2 SNEGSKA (reference sequence). The CDR3 runs to 15 residues. The V end was cut by 2 bases, the J end by 6 bases, with 19 bases between. For the CDR3, the DNA is TGCAGTGCTAGAACTGTGGGCGCGGTCGCAGATGGCTACACCTTC. It translates to CSARTVGAVADGYTF.

This clonotype was counted many times. This chain connects TRBV12-3 or TRBV12-4 to TRBJ2-1, with a weak D call TRBD1 (6 bases). The CDR3 sequence is 14 residues long. V was clipped by 5 bases and J by 2 bases, with 10 bases between them. CDR3: CASSHRAPYNEQFF. The CDR3 nucleotides read TGTGCCAGCAGTCACAGGGCCCCCTACAATGAGCAGTTCTTC.

The CDR3 DNA is TGTGCCAGCAGTGAGACAGGGTACTATGGCTACACCTTC. Encoded protein: CASSETGYYGYTF. The chain uses TRBV7-2 and TRBJ1-2, with 7 bases fitting TRBD1. J was trimmed by 3 bases and V by 6 bases; bases with no gene match: 4. CDR1 is SGHTA, CDR2 FQGNSA, per germline. This CDR3 is 13 amino acids long.

The chain combines TRBV3-1 with TRBJ2-3, with D hard to call. CDR1 and CDR2 (germline): LGHDT, YNNKEL (reference sequence). CDR3 size: 12 residues. V lost 3 bases and J 6 bases, leaving 7 bases between the germline ends. CDR3 DNA sequence: TGTGCCAGCAGCCATTCTTTTGATACGCAGTATTTT. This sequence encodes CASSHSFDTQYF.

This clonotype was seen at least ten times. CDR3 sequence reads: CASRGTDYNEQFF. The DNA for the CDR3 is TGTGCCAGCAGAGGGACAGATTACAATGAGCAGTTCTTC. The chain joins TRBV2 to TRBJ2-1, with 7 bases aligning to TRBD1. This CDR3 comprises 13 residues. With 6 bases clipped from V and 4 bases from J, the junction kept 3 bases outside the gene matches. Germline values: CDR1 SNHLY, CDR2 FYNNEI.

This clonotype appeared many times. The chain couples TRBV5-5 to TRBJ2-3; TRBD2 matches at 9 bases. From germline, CDR1 is SGHKS and CDR2 YYEKEE (reference sequence). V dropped 4 bases and J dropped 6; count of bases not matched to a gene: 6. The CDR3 spans 14 residues. This CDR3 reads CASSPGLAGDTQYF. Here the CDR3 DNA reads TGTGCCAGCAGCCCGGGACTAGCCGGGGATACGCAGTATTTT.

The chain joins TRBV7-8 to TRBJ1-1; D remains unclear. In germline, CDR1 is SGHVS, CDR2 FQNEAQ. V was pared by 1 base and J by 1 base, with 4 bases between. The CDR3 sequence is 13 residues long. CDR3 amino acids: CASSLVPNTEAFF. The CDR3, as DNA: TGTGCCAGCAGCTTAGTACCGAACACTGAAGCTTTCTTT.

This clonotype was observed a handful of times. The rearrangement joins TRBV5-4 to TRBJ2-1; the match to TRBD2 covers 9 bases. J was trimmed by 5 bases and V by 0 bases; bases with no gene match: 3. The V gene's germline CDR1 is SGHNT and CDR2 YYREEE (reference sequence). This CDR3 comprises 15 residues. CDR3 bases: TGTGCCAGCAGCTTGGCGGCTAGCGGGGACAATGAGCAGTTCTTC. The encoded protein is CASSLAASGDNEQFF.

This clonotype was detected ten times or more. The gene calls are TRBV20-1 and TRBJ2-1; no reliable D call. Trimming cost V 6 bases and J 6 bases, with 6 bases left between them. The germline gives CDR1 DFQATT, CDR2 SNEGSKA (reference sequence). This CDR3 contains 10 residues. The CDR3 loop reads CSASTNEQFF. DNA of the CDR3: TGCAGTGCCTCCACCAATGAGCAGTTCTTC.

This chain uses TRBV6-5 with TRBJ2-1, with D unclear. The CDR3 is made up of 12 amino acids. Germline V gives CDR1 MNHEY, CDR2 SVGAGI. The V and J ends lost 2 bases and 10 bases respectively, with 9 bases between them. The CDR3 sequence is CASSYPPGEQFF. The CDR3 nucleotides read TGTGCCAGCAGTTACCCTCCCGGGGAGCAGTTCTTC.

In this sample, this clonotype turned up a few times. This chain links TRBV7-6 with TRBJ2-1, with D unresolved. Germline V gene sequence: CDR1 SGHVS, CDR2 FNYEAQ. The V end lost 5 bases, the J end lost 5 bases, and 10 bases lay between the germline ends. The CDR3 contains 13 residues. The CDR3 DNA reads TGTGCCAGCAGCCCGATGGGCCACAATGAGCAGTTCTTC. Translated: CASSPMGHNEQFF.

This clonotype was seen a few times. The V gene is TRBV6-2 or TRBV6-3, the J gene TRBJ2-3; no firm D call. Germline-derived CDR1 and CDR2 are MNHEY and SVGEGT. V lost 6 bases and J 0 bases, leaving 7 bases between the germline ends. The CDR3 length is 13 residues. CDR3 sequence: CASRGSSTDTQYF. The CDR3, as DNA: TGTGCCAGCAGGGGGTCAAGCACAGATACGCAGTATTTT.

The gene calls are TRBV10-2 and TRBJ2-7; 8 bases are a match to TRBD1. V dropped 4 bases and J dropped 4; count of bases not matched to a gene: 18. The CDR3 length is 18 residues. Germline loops: CDR1 WSHSY, CDR2 SAAADI. The CDR3 nucleotides are TGCGCCAGCAGTGGATCGGGACAGGAAAAAATCCTAGGATACGAGCAGTACTTC. Translation: CASSGSGQEKILGYEQYF.

This clonotype was detected only once. V usage is TRBV28 and J usage is TRBJ2-3, with D perhaps TRBD2 (6 bases). V was cut by 7 bases and J by 3 bases, with 17 bases left in between. Germline-derived CDR1 and CDR2 are MDHEN and SYDVKM. CDR3 length: 15 residues. CDR3 in DNA: TGTGCCAGCACCCATCATACCGGGGGTACAGATACGCAGTATTTT. This gives the protein CASTHHTGGTDTQYF. The full variable domain, in which reference TRBV28 and TRBJ2-3 provide the parts outside the CDR3, is DVKVTQSSRYLVKRTGEKVFLECVQDMDHENMFWYRQDPGLGLRLIYFSYDVKMKEKGDIPEGYSVSREKKERFSLILESASTNQTSMYLCASTHHTGGTDTQYFGPGTRLTVL.

This clonotype showed up many times. The rearrangement uses TRBV5-1 and TRBJ2-3, with D maybe TRBD2 (5 bases). Per germline, CDR1 SGHRS and CDR2 YFSETQ. The CDR3 is 14 residues long. Trimming cost V 7 bases and J 6 bases, with 18 bases left between them. As DNA, the CDR3 is TGCGCCAGCCGACGCGGAGGCCCGGAGGATACGCAGTATTTT. It yields the protein CASRRGGPEDTQYF.

V usage is TRBV20-1 and J usage is TRBJ2-7; 7 nucleotides line up with TRBD1. V gave up 7 bases and J gave up 2 bases; unmatched junction bases: 5. The CDR3 extends over 12 amino acids. The V gene's germline CDR1 is DFQATT and CDR2 SNEGSKA (reference sequence). CDR3 sequence reads: CSVTGDPYEQYV. The DNA of the CDR3 is TGCAGTGTTACAGGGGATCCCTACGAGCAGTACGTC.

The rearrangement joins TRBV5-1 to TRBJ1-6; 9 positions agree with TRBD1. The CDR3 extends over 16 amino acids. Germline CDR1 is SGHRS and CDR2 is YFSETQ. Germline trimming cut 4 bases from V and 6 bases from J; bases unmatched to any gene: 8. CDR3 region: CASSQGQGRGNSPLHF. Written as DNA, the CDR3 is TGCGCCAGCAGCCAGGGACAGGGACGAGGTAATTCACCCCTCCACTTT.

The chain combines TRBV4-3 with TRBJ1-1; possible D gene TRBD1, 6 bases. Trimming stripped 0 bases from V and 5 bases from J, with 13 bases between. The CDR3 is 15 amino acids. The germline gives CDR1 LGHNA, CDR2 YSLEER. CDR3 coding DNA: TGCGCCAGCAGCCAAGATTCATCAGGGGAGACTGAAGCTTTCTTT. This translates into CASSQDSSGETEAFF.

A few counts support this clonotype. In nucleotides, the CDR3 is TGTGCCACCAGCAGAGATCCTAGCGGCAATGAGCAGTTCTTC. As protein: CATSRDPSGNEQFF. This chain joins TRBV15 and TRBJ2-1; 7 nucleotides agree with TRBD2. With V trimmed by 0 bases and J by 6 bases, 2 bases remained unmatched. The CDR3 is 14 amino acids. CDR1 is LNHNV and CDR2 is YYDKDF in the germline V gene (reference sequence).

At least ten counts were recorded for this clonotype. The rearrangement joins TRBV4-3 to TRBJ2-3, with TRBD2 identical over 9 bases. Germline V CDR1 and CDR2: LGHNA, YSLEER. This CDR3 region has 17 residues. J was trimmed by 4 bases and V by 3 bases; bases with no gene match: 11. The chain's CDR3 is CASSQVGAGGPADTQYF. The CDR3, as DNA: TGCGCCAGCAGCCAGGTTGGGGCGGGGGGGCCAGCAGATACGCAGTATTTT.

The table lists this clonotype with many counts. This chain uses TRBV20-1 with TRBJ2-1, with D tentatively TRBD2 (5 bases). The CDR3 is made up of 13 amino acids. Germline V gene lookup returns CDR1 DFQATT and CDR2 SNEGSKA (reference sequence). Trimming removed 5 bases from V and 2 bases from J, with 10 bases in between. The CDR3 region has the DNA TGCAGTGCTTCCGGGGTTCCCTACAATGAGCAGTTCTTC. Translated: CSASGVPYNEQFF.

This clonotype was detected many times. This sequence joins TRBV3-1 and TRBJ2-2, with TRBD2 identical over 7 bases. V was clipped by 4 bases and J by 7 bases; unmatched bases: 3. Per the germline V gene, CDR1 is LGHDT and CDR2 is YNNKEL (reference sequence). The CDR3 contains 13 residues. The CDR3 is CASSRGGYGELFF. Written as DNA, the CDR3 is TGTGCCAGCAGCCGGGGGGGGTACGGGGAGCTGTTTTTT.

This clonotype was seen only a few times. The rearrangement uses TRBV12-3 or TRBV12-4 and TRBJ1-4, with 8 bases that match TRBD1. Trimming took 7 bases from V and 8 from J; bases not matched to a gene: 18. CDR3 size: 17 residues. The CDR3 DNA sequence: TGTGCCAGCATGTTCCGGACAGGGAGCGGTTGGGGGGAAAAACTGTTTTTT. Translation: CASMFRTGSGWGEKLFF.

This clonotype was seen ten or more times. V gene TRBV28 combines with J gene TRBJ1-4; 9 positions match TRBD1. Germline loops: CDR1 MDHEN, CDR2 SYDVKM. Unmatched junction bases numbered 5, after V lost 7 bases and J lost 5 bases. The CDR3 sequence is 14 residues long. The CDR3 DNA is TGTGCCAGCATTCCTGGACAGGGGAATGAAAAACTGTTTTTT. Translating gives CASIPGQGNEKLFF.

This clonotype showed up just a few times. V and J are TRBV24-1 and TRBJ1-2, with 9 bases matching TRBD1. V shed 5 bases, J shed 4 bases, and the junction held 4 bases outside the gene matches. The CDR3 has 14 amino acids. Germline loops: CDR1 KGHDR, CDR2 SFDVKD. CDR3 nucleotides: TGTGCCACCAGTGCTCGGGACAGGGCCTATGGCTACACCTTC. Its protein is CATSARDRAYGYTF.